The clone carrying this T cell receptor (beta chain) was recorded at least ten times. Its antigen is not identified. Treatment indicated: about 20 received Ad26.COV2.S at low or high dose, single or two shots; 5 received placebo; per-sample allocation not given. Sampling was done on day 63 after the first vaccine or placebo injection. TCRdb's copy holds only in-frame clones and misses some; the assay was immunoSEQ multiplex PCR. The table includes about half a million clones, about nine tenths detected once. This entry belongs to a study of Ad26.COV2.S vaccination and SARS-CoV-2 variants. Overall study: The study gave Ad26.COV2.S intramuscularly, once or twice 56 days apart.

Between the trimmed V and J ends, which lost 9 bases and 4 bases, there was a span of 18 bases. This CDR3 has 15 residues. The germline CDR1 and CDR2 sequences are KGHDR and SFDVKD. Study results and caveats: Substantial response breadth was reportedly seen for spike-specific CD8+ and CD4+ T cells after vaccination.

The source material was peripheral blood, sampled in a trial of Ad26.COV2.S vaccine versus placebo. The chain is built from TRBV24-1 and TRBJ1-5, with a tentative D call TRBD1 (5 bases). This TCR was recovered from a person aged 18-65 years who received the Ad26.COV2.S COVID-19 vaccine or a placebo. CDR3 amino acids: CATSEDRGTNQPQHF. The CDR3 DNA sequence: TGTGCCACCTCAGAAGATAGGGGTACAAATCAGCCCCAGCATTTT.